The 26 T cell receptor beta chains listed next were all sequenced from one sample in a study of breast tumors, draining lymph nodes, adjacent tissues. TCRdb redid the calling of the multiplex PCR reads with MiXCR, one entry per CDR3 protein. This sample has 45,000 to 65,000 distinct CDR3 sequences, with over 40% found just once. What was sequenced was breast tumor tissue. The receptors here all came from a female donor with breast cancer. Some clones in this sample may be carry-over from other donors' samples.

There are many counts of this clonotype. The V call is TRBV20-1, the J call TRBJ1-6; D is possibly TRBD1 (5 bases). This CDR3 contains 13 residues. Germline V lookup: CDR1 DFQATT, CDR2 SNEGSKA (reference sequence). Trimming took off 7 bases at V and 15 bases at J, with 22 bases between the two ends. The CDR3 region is CSGQPGPDRLLHF. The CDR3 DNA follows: TGCAGTGGACAGCCGGGACCCGACCGACTCCTCCACTTT.

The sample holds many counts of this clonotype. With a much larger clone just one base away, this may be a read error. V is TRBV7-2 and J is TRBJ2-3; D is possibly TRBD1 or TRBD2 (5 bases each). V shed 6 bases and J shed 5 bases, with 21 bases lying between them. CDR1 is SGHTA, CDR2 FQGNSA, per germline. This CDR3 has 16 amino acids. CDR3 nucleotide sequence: TGTGCCAGCAGGTCGGGGACGGCCCGAGACCGAGATACGCAGTATTTT. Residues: CASRSGTARDRDTQYF.

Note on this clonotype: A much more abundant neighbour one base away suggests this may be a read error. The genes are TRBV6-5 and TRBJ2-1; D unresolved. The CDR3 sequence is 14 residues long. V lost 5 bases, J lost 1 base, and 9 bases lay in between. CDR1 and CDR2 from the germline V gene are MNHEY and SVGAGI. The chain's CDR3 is CASSPTPSYNEQFF. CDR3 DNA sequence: TGTGCCAGCAGTCCGACACCTTCCTACAATGAGCAGTTCTTC.

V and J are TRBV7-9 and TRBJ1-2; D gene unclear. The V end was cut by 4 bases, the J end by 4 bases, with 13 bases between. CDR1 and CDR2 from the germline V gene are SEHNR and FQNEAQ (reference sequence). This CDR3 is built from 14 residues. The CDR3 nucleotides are TGTGCCAGCAGCTCTGACAACGTCAGCTATGGCTACACCTTC. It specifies CASSSDNVSYGYTF.

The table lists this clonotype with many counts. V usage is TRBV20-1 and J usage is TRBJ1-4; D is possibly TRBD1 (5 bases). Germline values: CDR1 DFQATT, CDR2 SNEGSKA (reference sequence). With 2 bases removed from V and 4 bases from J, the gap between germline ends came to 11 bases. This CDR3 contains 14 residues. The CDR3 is CSARRRQRNEKLFF. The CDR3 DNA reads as TGCAGTGCTAGAAGACGACAGCGTAATGAAAAACTGTTTTTT.

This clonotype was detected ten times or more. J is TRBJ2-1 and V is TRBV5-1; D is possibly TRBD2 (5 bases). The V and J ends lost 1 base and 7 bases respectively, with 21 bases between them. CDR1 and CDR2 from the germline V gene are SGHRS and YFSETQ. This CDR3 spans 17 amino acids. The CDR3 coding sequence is TGCGCCAGCAGCTTGCCGAGGATCTCCCCAGCGGCTAATGAGCAGTTCTTC. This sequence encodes CASSLPRISPAANEQFF.

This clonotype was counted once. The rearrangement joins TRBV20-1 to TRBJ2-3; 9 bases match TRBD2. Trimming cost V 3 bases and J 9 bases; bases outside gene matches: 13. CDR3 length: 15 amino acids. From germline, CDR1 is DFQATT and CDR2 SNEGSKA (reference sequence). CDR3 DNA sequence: TGCAGTGCTAGGGGCCAACTAGCGGGTTCCACGACGCAGTATTTT. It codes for CSARGQLAGSTTQYF.

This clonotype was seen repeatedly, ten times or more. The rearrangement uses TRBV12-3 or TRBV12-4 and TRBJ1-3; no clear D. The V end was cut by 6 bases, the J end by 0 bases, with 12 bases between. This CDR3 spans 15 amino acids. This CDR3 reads CASRLDSHSGNTIYF. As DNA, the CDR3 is TGTGCCAGCAGATTGGACTCCCACTCTGGAAACACCATATATTTT.

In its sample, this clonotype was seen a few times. CDR3 bases: TGTGCCAGCAGCTTAGCAGGGGGCACGAACACTGAAGCTTTCTTT. Its translation is CASSLAGGTNTEAFF. V usage is TRBV7-8 and J usage is TRBJ1-1; the match to TRBD1 covers 7 bases. V shed 0 bases, J shed 1 base, and the junction held 2 bases outside the gene matches. The germline CDR1 and CDR2 sequences are SGHVS and FQNEAQ. CDR3 size: 15 residues.

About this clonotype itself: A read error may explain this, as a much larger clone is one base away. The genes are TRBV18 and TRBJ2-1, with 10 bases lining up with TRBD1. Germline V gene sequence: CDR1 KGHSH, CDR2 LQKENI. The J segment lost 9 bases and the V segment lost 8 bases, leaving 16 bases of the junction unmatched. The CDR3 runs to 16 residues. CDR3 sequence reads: CASTSSGQGGLAEQFF. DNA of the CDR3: TGTGCCAGCACCTCCTCAGGACAGGGGGGCTTGGCTGAGCAGTTCTTC.

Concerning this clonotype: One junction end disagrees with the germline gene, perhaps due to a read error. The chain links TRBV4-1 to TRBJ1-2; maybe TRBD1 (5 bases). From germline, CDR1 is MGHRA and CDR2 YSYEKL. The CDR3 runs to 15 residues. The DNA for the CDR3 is TGTGCCAGCAACCAAGATCCGGGGGAAATCTATGGCTACACCTTC. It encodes CASNQDPGEIYGYTF.

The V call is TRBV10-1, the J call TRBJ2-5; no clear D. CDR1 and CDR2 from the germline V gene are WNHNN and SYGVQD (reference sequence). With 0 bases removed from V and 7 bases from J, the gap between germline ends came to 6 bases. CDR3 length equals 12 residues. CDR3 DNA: TGCGCCAGCAGTGAGTCTCGAGGGACCCAGTACTTC. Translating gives CASSESRGTQYF.

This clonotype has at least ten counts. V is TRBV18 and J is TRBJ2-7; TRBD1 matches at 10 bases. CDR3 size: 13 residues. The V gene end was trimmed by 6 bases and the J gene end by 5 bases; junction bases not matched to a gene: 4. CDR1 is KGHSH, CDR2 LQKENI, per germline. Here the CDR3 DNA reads TGTGCCAGCTCGCCCGGGACAGGGGACGAGCAGTACTTC. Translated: CASSPGTGDEQYF.

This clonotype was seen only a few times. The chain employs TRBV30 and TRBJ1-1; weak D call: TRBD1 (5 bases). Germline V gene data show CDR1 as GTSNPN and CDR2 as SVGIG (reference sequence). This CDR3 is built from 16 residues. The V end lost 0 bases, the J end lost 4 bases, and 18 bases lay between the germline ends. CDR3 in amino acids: CAWSVTGKGRRTEAFF. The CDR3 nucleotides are TGTGCCTGGAGTGTAACAGGAAAAGGTCGTCGCACTGAAGCTTTCTTT.

CDR3 residues: CASSLVTGGISSYEQYF. The CDR3 DNA reads as TGTGCCAGCAGCTTAGTGACGGGGGGGATCAGCTCCTACGAGCAGTACTTC. The J gene is TRBJ2-7, the V gene TRBV7-8; 8 bases match TRBD2. This CDR3 is 17 amino acids long. V was pared by 1 base and J by 0 bases, with 8 bases of the junction left unmatched. Germline V gives CDR1 SGHVS, CDR2 FQNEAQ.

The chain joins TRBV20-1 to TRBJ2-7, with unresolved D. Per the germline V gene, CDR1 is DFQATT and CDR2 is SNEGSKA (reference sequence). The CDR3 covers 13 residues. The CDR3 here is CNAAGLVGREQYF. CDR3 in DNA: TGCAACGCCGCCGGGTTGGTCGGGCGCGAGCAGTACTTC.

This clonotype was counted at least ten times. CDR3: CSARDKGRGSSYEQYF. In nucleotides, the CDR3 is TGCAGTGCCCGGGACAAGGGGCGTGGGAGCTCCTACGAGCAGTACTTC. This chain links TRBV20-1 with TRBJ2-7; D may be TRBD1 (6 bases). CDR3 length: 16 residues. Trimming took 6 bases from V and 0 from J, leaving 21 bases between them. Germline V gene sequence: CDR1 DFQATT, CDR2 SNEGSKA (reference sequence).

The CDR3 sequence: CASSESNSPLHF. CDR3 bases: TGTGCCAGCAGTGAATCCAATTCACCCCTCCACTTT. The rearrangement links TRBV2 to TRBJ1-6; D is uncertain. V lost 2 bases, J lost 7 bases, and 3 bases lay in between. Germline CDR1 reads SNHLY; CDR2 reads FYNNEI. The CDR3 loop spans 12 amino acids.

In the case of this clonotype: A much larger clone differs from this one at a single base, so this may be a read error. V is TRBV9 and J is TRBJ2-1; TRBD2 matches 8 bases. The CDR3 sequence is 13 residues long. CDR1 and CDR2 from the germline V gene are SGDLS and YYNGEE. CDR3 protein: CASSPLAGREQLF. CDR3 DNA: TGTGCCAGCAGCCCTCTAGCGGGCAGGGAGCAGCTCTTC.

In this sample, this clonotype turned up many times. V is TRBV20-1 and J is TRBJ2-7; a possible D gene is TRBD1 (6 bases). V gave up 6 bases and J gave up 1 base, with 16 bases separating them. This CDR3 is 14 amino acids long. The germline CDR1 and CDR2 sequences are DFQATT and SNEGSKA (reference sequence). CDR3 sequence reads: CSAHGGKGSYEQYF. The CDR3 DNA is TGCAGTGCGCATGGGGGCAAAGGGTCCTACGAGCAGTACTTC.

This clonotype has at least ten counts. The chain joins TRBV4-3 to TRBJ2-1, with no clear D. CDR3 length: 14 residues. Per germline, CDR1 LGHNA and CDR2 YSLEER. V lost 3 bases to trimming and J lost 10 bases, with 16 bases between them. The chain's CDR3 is CASSHPGGLGEQFF. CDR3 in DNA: TGCGCCAGCAGCCATCCCGGCGGTTTGGGGGAGCAGTTCTTC.

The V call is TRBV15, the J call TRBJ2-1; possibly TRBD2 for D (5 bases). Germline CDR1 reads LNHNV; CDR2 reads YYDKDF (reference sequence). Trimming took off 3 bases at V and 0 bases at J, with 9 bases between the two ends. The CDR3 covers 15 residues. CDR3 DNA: TGTGCCACCAGCAGCCTAGGGAGCTCCTACAATGAGCAGTTCTTC. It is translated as CATSSLGSSYNEQFF.

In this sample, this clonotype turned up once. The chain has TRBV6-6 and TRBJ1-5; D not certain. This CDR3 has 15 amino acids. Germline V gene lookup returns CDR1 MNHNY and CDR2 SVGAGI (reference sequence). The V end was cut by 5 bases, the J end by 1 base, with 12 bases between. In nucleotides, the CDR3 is TGTGCCAGCAGTCCCGCAGGCTCCAGCAATCAGCCCCAGCATTTT. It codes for CASSPAGSSNQPQHF.

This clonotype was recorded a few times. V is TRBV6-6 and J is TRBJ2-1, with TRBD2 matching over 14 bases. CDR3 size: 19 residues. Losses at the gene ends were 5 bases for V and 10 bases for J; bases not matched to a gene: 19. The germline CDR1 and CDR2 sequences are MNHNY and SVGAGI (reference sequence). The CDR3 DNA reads TGTGCCAGCAGTACTCAGACAGGGAGCTCGCGACTAGCGGGAGGGGAGCAGTTCTTC. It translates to CASSTQTGSSRLAGGEQFF.

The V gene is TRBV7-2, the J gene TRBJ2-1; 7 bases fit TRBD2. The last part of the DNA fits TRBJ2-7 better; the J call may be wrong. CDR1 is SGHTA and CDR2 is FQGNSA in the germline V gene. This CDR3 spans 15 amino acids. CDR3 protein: CTSSQTSERLNEQYF. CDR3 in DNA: TGTACCAGCAGCCAAACTAGCGAGAGGCTCAACGAGCAGTACTTC.

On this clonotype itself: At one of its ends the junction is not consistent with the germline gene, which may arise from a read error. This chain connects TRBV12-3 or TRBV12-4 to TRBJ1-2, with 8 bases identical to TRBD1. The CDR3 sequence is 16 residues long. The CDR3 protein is CACSRQGQDLNYGYTF. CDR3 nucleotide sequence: TGTGCCTGCAGCCGCCAGGGACAGGATCTCAACTATGGCTACACCTTC.